This is a list of T cell receptor beta chains from one sample in a study of persistence of HIV-infected CD4 T cells. No antigen is known for these receptors. The table came from immunoSEQ multiplex PCR; TCRdb's copy has only in-frame clones and leaves some out. The table shows 30,000 to 45,000 clones, with roughly 87% occurring only once. Sequences were derived from CD4+ T cells sorted from PBMCs after approximately 20-hour stimulation, sampled from a patient who received antiretroviral therapy. The receptors derive from an adult man with HIV who was CMV-seropositive. The CDR3 runs from the conserved cysteine through the conserved F or W. The D gene is left open where the match is weak. Size is omitted from some rows. Given values are once, few, many or a class for expanded clones.

. TRBJ2-1 TRBD2 TRBV7-6 CASRQTSGRDNEQFF TGTGCCAGCAGGCAGACTAGCGGGAGGGACAATGAGCAGTTCTTC
. TRBJ2-1 . TRBV19 CASSSYNEQFF TGTGCCAGTAGTTCATACAATGAGCAGTTCTTC
. TRBJ2-7 TRBD1 TRBV5-1 CASSIADRGGNEQYF TGCGCCAGCAGCATCGCTGACAGGGGGGGGAACGAGCAGTACTTC
. TRBJ2-7 TRBD2 TRBV12-3/TRBV12-4 CASSFRLAGEQYF TGTGCCAGCAGTTTCAGACTAGCGGGGGAGCAGTACTTC
. TRBJ1-1 . TRBV20-1 CSAGVDTEAFF TGCAGTGCTGGGGTGGACACTGAAGCTTTCTTT
. TRBJ1-2 . TRBV30 CAWSTLRGYGYTF TGTGCCTGGAGTACCTTGAGAGGGTATGGCTACACCTTC
few TRBJ1-5 . TRBV7-2 CASSFNAGMSGQPQHF TGTGCCAGCAGCTTCAACGCAGGGATGTCGGGTCAGCCCCAGCATTTT
once TRBJ1-3 . TRBV14 CASSPGRGPGNTIYF TGTGCCAGCAGCCCGGGTAGGGGACCTGGAAACACCATATATTTT
. TRBJ2-1 . TRBV10-2 CASSGIQGGEQFF TGCGCCAGCAGTGGGATTCAGGGGGGTGAGCAGTTCTTC
. TRBJ2-7 . TRBV6-5 CASRGGMPSYEQYF TGTGCCAGCAGGGGGGGCATGCCCTCCTACGAGCAGTACTTC
. TRBJ2-1 TRBD2 TRBV6-1 CASSEGTSGYNEQFF TGTGCCAGCAGTGAAGGGACTAGCGGATACAATGAGCAGTTCTTC
. TRBJ2-1 . TRBV3-1/TRBV3-2 CASSAARLGYEQFF TGTGCCAGCAGCGCCGCCCGCTTGGGATATGAGCAGTTCTTC
. TRBJ1-3 . TRBV30 CAWTASGNTIYF TGTGCCTGGACTGCCTCTGGAAACACCATATATTTT
. TRBJ1-2 . TRBV19 CASSDRRINYGYTF TGTGCCAGTAGTGACAGGCGAATTAACTATGGCTACACCTTC
once TRBJ2-1 . TRBV27 CASKGGLAYNEQFF TGTGCCAGCAAAGGGGGTCTGGCCTACAATGAGCAGTTCTTC
. TRBJ2-1 TRBD2 TRBV20-1 CSASALAGVVYNEQFF TGCAGTGCTAGTGCTTTAGCGGGGGTCGTTTACAATGAGCAGTTCTTC
. TRBJ2-7 TRBD1 TRBV7-8 CASSLATGFYEQYF TGTGCCAGCAGCTTAGCGACAGGGTTCTACGAGCAGTACTTC
. TRBJ1-2 TRBD1 TRBV25-1 CASSSRTGSHYGYTF TGTGCCAGCAGTTCCCGGACAGGCTCACACTATGGCTACACCTTC
once TRBJ1-6 TRBD1 TRBV5-1 CASSLDSGGGRSPLHF TGCGCCAGCAGCTTGGATTCAGGAGGGGGCCGGTCACCCCTCCACTTT
once TRBJ2-7 TRBD2 TRBV7-9 CASSSREAGVDEQYF TGTGCCAGCAGCTCCCGAGAAGCGGGAGTGGACGAGCAGTACTTC
. TRBJ1-2 TRBD1 TRBV10-3 CAISEPGQGGYGYTF TGTGCCATCAGTGAGCCGGGACAGGGGGGCTATGGCTACACCTTC
. TRBJ1-2 TRBD1 TRBV19 CASKRDRVNYGYTF TGTGCCAGTAAAAGGGACAGGGTTAACTATGGCTACACCTTC
. TRBJ2-3 TRBD2 TRBV20-1 CSASRGGVLDTQYF TGCAGTGCTAGTCGCGGGGGGGTATTGGATACGCAGTATTTT
. TRBJ2-6 . TRBV27 CASSSYLIAFGANVLTF TGTGCCAGCAGTTCGTACCTCATAGCTTTTGGGGCCAACGTCCTGACTTTC
. TRBJ1-5 . TRBV7-8 CASSPEGRPQHF TGTGCCAGCAGCCCCGAAGGACGGCCCCAGCATTTT
. TRBJ1-3 . TRBV14 CASSQDSRSSGNTIYF TGTGCCAGCAGCCAAGATTCACGGAGCTCTGGAAACACCATATATTTT
. TRBJ1-5 . TRBV9 CASSVEDFNQPQHF TGTGCCAGCAGCGTAGAAGACTTCAATCAGCCCCAGCATTTT
. TRBJ1-2 TRBD1 TRBV30 CACILSGTGVGYTF TGTGCCTGCATCCTATCCGGGACAGGGGTAGGCTACACCTTC
. TRBJ1-6 TRBD1 TRBV2 CASSEGQLSNSPLHF TGTGCCAGCAGCGAGGGACAGCTTAGTAATTCACCCCTCCACTTT
. TRBJ2-5 . TRBV7-2 CASSLAWRQRETQYF TGTGCCAGCAGCTTAGCGTGGCGACAGAGAGAGACCCAGTACTTC
. TRBJ2-7 . TRBV7-9 CASSFGRGQSYEQYF TGTGCCAGCAGCTTTGGCCGCGGGCAGTCCTACGAGCAGTACTTC
few TRBJ1-6 TRBD1 TRBV2 CASAFRGAGGYSPLHF TGTGCCAGCGCCTTCAGAGGGGCAGGGGGGTATTCACCCCTCCACTTT
. TRBJ1-2 . TRBV30 CAWSVPGLSYGYTF TGTGCCTGGAGTGTACCAGGATTAAGCTATGGCTACACCTTC
. TRBJ2-7 TRBD2 TRBV18 CASSPLGTSGSYEQYF TGTGCCAGCTCTCCTCTCGGGACTAGCGGGTCCTACGAGCAGTACTTC
few TRBJ1-2 . TRBV4-1 CASSQVGVISAGYTF TGCGCCAGCAGCCAAGTGGGCGTTATCTCGGCCGGCTACACCTTC
. TRBJ1-5 . TRBV5-6 CASSSHNNQPQHF TGTGCCAGCAGTTCACACAACAATCAGCCCCAGCATTTT
. TRBJ1-1 . TRBV5-6 CASSREYSGSEAFF TGTGCCAGCAGCCGAGAGTACTCAGGGTCTGAAGCTTTCTTT
few TRBJ1-4 . TRBV9 CASSLDGGRDEKLFF TGTGCCAGCAGCCTAGACGGGGGGCGCGATGAAAAACTGTTTTTT
. TRBJ1-5 . TRBV2 CASSDRAGNQPQHF TGTGCCAGCAGTGACAGAGCCGGCAATCAGCCCCAGCATTTT
once TRBJ2-3 . TRBV27 CASSLGGLDDTQYF TGTGCCAGCAGTTTAGGCGGACTGGACGATACGCAGTATTTT
. TRBJ2-3 . TRBV10-3 CATTPVSADTQYF TGTGCCACCACTCCGGTGAGTGCAGATACGCAGTATTTT
. TRBJ1-5 TRBD1 TRBV18 CASSPSSNRGENQPQHF TGTGCCAGCTCACCTTCATCGAACAGGGGCGAAAATCAGCCCCAGCATTTT
. TRBJ2-1 TRBD2 TRBV19 CASSGLPGLAGNNEQFF TGTGCCAGTAGTGGGCTGCCTGGACTAGCGGGAAACAATGAGCAGTTCTTC
. TRBJ2-1 TRBD2 TRBV3-1/TRBV3-2 CASSLRLAVVNEQFF TGTGCCAGCAGCTTGAGACTAGCGGTCGTCAATGAGCAGTTCTTC
. TRBJ1-2 TRBD1 TRBV27 CATSDRENYGYTF TGTGCCACCTCAGACAGGGAGAACTATGGCTACACCTTC
. TRBJ1-3 . TRBV5-6 CASSLGGTGNTIYF TGTGCCAGCAGCTTGGGGGGTACTGGAAACACCATATATTTT
. TRBJ2-3 . TRBV6-5 CASTKGGSGDTQYF TGTGCCAGCACCAAAGGGGGGAGTGGAGATACGCAGTATTTT
. TRBJ2-3 TRBD2 TRBV2 CASSVGSGGYTDTQYF TGTGCCAGCAGTGTAGGTAGCGGGGGATACACAGATACGCAGTATTTT